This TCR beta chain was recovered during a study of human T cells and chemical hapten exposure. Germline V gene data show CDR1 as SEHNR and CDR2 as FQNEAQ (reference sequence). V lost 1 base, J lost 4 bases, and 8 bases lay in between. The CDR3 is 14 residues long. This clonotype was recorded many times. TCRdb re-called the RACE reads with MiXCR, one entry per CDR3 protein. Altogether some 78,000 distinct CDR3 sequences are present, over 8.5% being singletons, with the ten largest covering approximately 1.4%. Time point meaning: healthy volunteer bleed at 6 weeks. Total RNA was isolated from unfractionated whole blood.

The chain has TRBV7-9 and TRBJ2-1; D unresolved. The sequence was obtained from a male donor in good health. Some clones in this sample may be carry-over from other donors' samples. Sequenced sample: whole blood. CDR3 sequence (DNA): TGTGCCAGCAGCTTAGTTTCAGAGTACAATGAGCAGTTCTTC. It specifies CASSLVSEYNEQFF.